This T cell receptor beta chain was profiled in a study of T cell changes during pregnancy in multiple sclerosis. The data were produced by immunoSEQ multiplex PCR, yet TCRdb's version contains in-frame clones alone and is incomplete. The sample holds about 83,000 clones; 90% to 95% are singletons and the top ten take 0.85% to 1.2%. V lost 3 bases and J lost 5; bases outside the gene matches: 0. The CDR3 length is 15 residues. CDR1 and CDR2 from the germline V gene are MDHEN and SYDVKM. This clone came up once. This rearrangement joins TRBV28 to TRBJ2-2; 13 nucleotides match TRBD2. This sequence originates from a female donor with multiple sclerosis, enrolled in a pregnancy study. The sequences come from peripheral blood, collected in the second trimester of pregnancy. The CDR3 nucleotides read TGTGCCAGCAGTTTGACTAGCGGGGGGACCGGGGAGCTGTTTTTT. Protein product: CASSLTSGGTGELFF.